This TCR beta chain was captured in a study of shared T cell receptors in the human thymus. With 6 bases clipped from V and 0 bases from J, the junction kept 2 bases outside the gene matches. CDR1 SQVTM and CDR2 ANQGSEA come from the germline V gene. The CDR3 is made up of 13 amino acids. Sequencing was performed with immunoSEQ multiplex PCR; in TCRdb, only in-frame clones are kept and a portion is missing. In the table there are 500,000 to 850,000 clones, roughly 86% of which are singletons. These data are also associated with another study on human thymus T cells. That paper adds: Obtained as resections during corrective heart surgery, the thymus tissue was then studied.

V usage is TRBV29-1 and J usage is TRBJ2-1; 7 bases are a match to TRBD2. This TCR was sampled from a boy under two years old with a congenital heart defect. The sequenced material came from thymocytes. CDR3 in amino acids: CSVERDSYNEQFF. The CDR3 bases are TGCAGCGTAGAGCGGGACTCCTACAATGAGCAGTTCTTC.